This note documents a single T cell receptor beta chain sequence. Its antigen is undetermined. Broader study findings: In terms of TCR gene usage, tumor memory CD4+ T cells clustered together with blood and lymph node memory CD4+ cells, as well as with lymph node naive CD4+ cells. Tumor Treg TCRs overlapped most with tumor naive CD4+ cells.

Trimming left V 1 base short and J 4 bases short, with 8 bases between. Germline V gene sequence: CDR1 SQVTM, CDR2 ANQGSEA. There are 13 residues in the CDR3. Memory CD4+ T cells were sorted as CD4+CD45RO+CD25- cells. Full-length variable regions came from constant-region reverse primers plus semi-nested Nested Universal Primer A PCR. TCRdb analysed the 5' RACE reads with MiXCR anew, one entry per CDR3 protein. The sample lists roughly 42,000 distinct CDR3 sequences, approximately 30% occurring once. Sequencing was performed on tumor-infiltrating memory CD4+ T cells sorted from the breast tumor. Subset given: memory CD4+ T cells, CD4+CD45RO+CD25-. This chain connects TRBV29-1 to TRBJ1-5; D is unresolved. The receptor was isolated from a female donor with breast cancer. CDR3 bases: TGCAGCGTTGAAGTTAGTCGGAATCAGCCCCAGCATTTT. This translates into CSVEVSRNQPQHF.